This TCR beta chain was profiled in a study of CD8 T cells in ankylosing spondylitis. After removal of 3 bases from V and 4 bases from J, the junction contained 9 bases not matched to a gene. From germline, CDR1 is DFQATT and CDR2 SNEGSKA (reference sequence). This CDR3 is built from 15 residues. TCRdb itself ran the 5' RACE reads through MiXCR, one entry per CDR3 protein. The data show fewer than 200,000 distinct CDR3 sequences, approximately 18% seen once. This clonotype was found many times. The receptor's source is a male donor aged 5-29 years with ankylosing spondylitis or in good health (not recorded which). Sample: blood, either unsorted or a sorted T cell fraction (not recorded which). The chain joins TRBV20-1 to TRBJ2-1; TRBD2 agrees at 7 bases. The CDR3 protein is CSASAISSGYNEQFF. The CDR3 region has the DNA TGCAGTGCTAGTGCTATCTCTAGCGGTTACAATGAGCAGTTCTTC.